Many counts were recorded for the clone carrying this T cell receptor (beta chain). Its target is not known. Unique molecular identifiers were built into the TCRbeta library. One entry per CDR3 protein, called by TCRdb with MiXCR from the PCR reads. The sample carries approximately 500,000 distinct CDR3 sequences, 10% to 13% recorded once. The data belong to a study of T-cell reconstitution after alpha-beta-depleted transplantation in children. Whole-study findings and limits: As was reported, about two months after transplant, alpha-beta T cells came from several hundred expanded graft clones. Surviving recipient cells, namely T cells and thymic progenitors, were the source of high day-60 TCRbeta diversity in some patients.

The TCR comes from a child aged 2 to 15 with inherited bone marrow failure, due to receive a stem cell transplant. The sequencing used PBMCs, collected before TCRalphabeta/CD19-depleted stem cell transplant.

The CDR3 region has the DNA TGTGCCAGCAGTTCCGTAGGGCTAGAGCTGTTTTTT. Its translation is CASSSVGLELFF. The genes are TRBV12-3 or TRBV12-4 and TRBJ2-2; D call uncertain. The CDR3 totals 12 residues. The V end lost 4 bases, the J end lost 11 bases, and 11 bases lay between the germline ends.